This TCR beta chain was identified during a study of CD8 T cells in ankylosing spondylitis. Study-wide points: The clones that were linked to disease were reported to be significantly enriched in matched synovial fluid samples from ankylosing spondylitis patients. A motif in TCR beta, a set of seven to nine highly homologous variants, appeared characteristic of ankylosing spondylitis blood.

Germline CDR1 and CDR2: MNHNY and SVGAGI (reference sequence). Trimming took 5 bases from V and 4 from J; bases not matched to a gene: 0. The CDR3 sequence is 12 residues long. The table lists this clonotype with a few counts. Antigen specificity is unknown. Scientists made TCR beta libraries using quantitative 5'-RACE with molecular barcodes. TCRdb itself ran the 5' RACE reads through MiXCR, one entry per CDR3 protein. The sample lists 350,000 to 550,000 distinct CDR3 sequences, roughly 26% occurring once. Sequenced material: blood, either unsorted or a sorted T cell fraction (not recorded which). The genes are TRBV6-6 and TRBJ2-3; TRBD1 aligns across 7 bases. The source of this sequence is a male donor with ankylosing spondylitis. CDR3 bases: TGTGCCAGCAGTGACAGGGCAGATACGCAGTATTTT. This sequence encodes CASSDRADTQYF.